This TCR beta chain was identified during a study of follicular helper T cells after annual influenza vaccination. In its sample, this clone was seen a few times. Time point: 2014-2015 season, pre-vaccination. Community-dwelling subjects without influenza vaccination in the prior 6 months were enrolled. Blood volume per time point ranged from about 35 to 110 mL. Sorted cTfh were non-naive CD4+CXCR5+PD-1+, either ICOS+CD38+ or ICOS-CD38-. Germline CDR1 and CDR2: LNHDA and SQIVND (reference sequence). The CDR3 is 15 residues long. V shed 6 bases and J shed 7 bases, with 19 bases lying between them. Generated by immunoSEQ multiplex PCR, the TCRdb table keeps only in-frame clones and is missing some. The sample holds thousands of clones; just under 80% are singletons and the top ten take approximately 3%.

Sequencing used CXCR5+ CD38- circulating T follicular helper cells from blood, obtained on the day of influenza vaccination. Subset of the sample: circulating Tfh, non-naive CD4+CXCR5+PD-1+ (ICOS+CD38+ or ICOS-CD38-). The sequence derives from an adult who received the influenza vaccine. The chain recombines TRBV19 with TRBJ1-5, with D possibly matching TRBD1 (6 bases). CDR3: CASSPEVGAGQPQHF. Written as DNA, the CDR3 is TGTGCCAGTAGCCCGGAGGTGGGGGCTGGGCAGCCCCAGCATTTT.